Presented here are 6 T cell receptor beta chains from one specimen sequenced in a study of blood T cell repertoires in COVID-19. Repertoires were generated with immunoSEQ multiplex PCR, while TCRdb's copy carries only in-frame clones and drops some. The data show under 550,000 clones, 80% to 90% seen once. Input material: peripheral blood. These receptors all come from a man younger than 35 with COVID-19, enrolled during active disease.

This clone was seen a few times. The chain recombines TRBV6-4 with TRBJ1-1, with 8 bases matching TRBD1. Germline-derived CDR1 and CDR2 are MRHNA and SNTAGT. The CDR3 loop spans 13 amino acids. J lost 5 bases, V lost 6 bases, and 5 bases had no gene match. As DNA, the CDR3 is TGTGCCAGCAGGCAACAGGGGGGGACTGAAGCTTTCTTT. Translated, it gives CASRQQGGTEAFF.

The rearrangement uses TRBV15 and TRBJ2-5; 9 positions agree with TRBD2. V lost 2 bases to trimming and J lost 1 base; unmatched junction nucleotides: 14. Per the germline V gene, CDR1 is LNHNV and CDR2 is YYDKDF (reference sequence). This CDR3 has 19 amino acids. CDR3 bases: TGTGCCACCAGCAGACCTTCTCCGGGACTAGCAGAGTCCCAAGAGACCCAGTACTTC. It codes for CATSRPSPGLAESQETQYF.

The chain links TRBV5-1 to TRBJ2-7; 7 nucleotides line up with TRBD2. The CDR3 is 14 residues long. Germline V lookup: CDR1 SGHRS, CDR2 YFSETQ. V was pared by 4 bases and J by 1 base, with 5 bases of the junction left unmatched. CDR3 bases: TGCGCCAGCAGCGGGGGGGTCTGGTCCTACGAGCAGTACTTC. Translating it yields CASSGGVWSYEQYF.

This chain links TRBV11-2 with TRBJ2-7, with 7 bases lining up with TRBD1. CDR3 length: 15 residues. The germline V gene encodes CDR1 SGHAT and CDR2 FQNNGV. Trimming took 1 base from V and 1 from J; bases not matched to a gene: 4. The CDR3 bases are TGTGCCAGCAGCTTAGTGAGGGGGCCGTCCTACGAGCAGTACTTC. Translation gives CASSLVRGPSYEQYF. Full variable domain (outside the CDR3, taken from reference TRBV11-2 and TRBJ2-7): EAGVAQSPRYKIIEKRQSVAFWCNPISGHATLYWYQQILGQGPKLLIQFQNNGVVDDSQLPKDRFSAERLKGVDSTLKIQPAKLEDSAVYLCASSLVRGPSYEQYFGPGTRLTVT.

The V call is TRBV11-2, the J call TRBJ2-7; possible D gene TRBD2, 5 bases. Per germline, CDR1 SGHAT and CDR2 FQNNGV. Between the trimmed V and J ends, which lost 1 base and 2 bases, there was a span of 9 bases. This CDR3 spans 14 amino acids. CDR3 in DNA: TGTGCCAGCAGCTTAGTACCCGGGACCTACGAGCAGTACTTC. This gives the protein CASSLVPGTYEQYF.

This sequence joins TRBV19 and TRBJ2-2; D call uncertain. Between the trimmed V and J ends, which lost 5 bases and 0 bases, there was a span of 10 bases. CDR3 size: 15 residues. CDR1 LNHDA and CDR2 SQIVND come from the germline V gene (reference sequence). In DNA form, the CDR3 reads TGTGCCAGTAGTCCAAGCACCCCGAACACCGGGGAGCTGTTTTTT. The encoded protein is CASSPSTPNTGELFF.